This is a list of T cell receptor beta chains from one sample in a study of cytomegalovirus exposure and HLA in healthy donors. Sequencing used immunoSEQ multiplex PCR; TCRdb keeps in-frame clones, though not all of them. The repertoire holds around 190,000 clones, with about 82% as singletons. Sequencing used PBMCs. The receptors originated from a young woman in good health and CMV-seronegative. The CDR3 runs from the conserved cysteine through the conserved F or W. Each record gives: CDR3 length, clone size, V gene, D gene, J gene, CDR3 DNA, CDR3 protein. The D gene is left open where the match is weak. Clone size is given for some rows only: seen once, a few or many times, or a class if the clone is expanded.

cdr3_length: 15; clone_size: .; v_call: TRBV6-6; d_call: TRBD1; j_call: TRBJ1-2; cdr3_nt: TGTGCCAGCAGTTATACAGGGGGCAACCTTTCCGGCTACACCTTC; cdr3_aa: CASSYTGGNLSGYTF
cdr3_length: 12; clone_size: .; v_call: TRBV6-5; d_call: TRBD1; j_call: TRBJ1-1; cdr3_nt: TGTGCCACCACGGAGCAGGGGGCCACGGCTTTCTTT; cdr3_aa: CATTEQGATAFF
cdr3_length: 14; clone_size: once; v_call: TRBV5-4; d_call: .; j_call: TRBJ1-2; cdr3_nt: TGTGCCAGCAGCCCCCCGGAAGGGGGGGGTGGCTACACCTTC; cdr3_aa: CASSPPEGGGGYTF
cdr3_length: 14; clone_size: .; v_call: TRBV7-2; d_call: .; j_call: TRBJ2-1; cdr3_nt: TGTGCCAGCAGCCCCAGAGGGGGGCGACAGGGGCAGTTCTTC; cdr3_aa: CASSPRGGRQGQFF
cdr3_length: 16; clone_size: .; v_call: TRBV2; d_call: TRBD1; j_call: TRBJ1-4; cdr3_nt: TGTGCCAGCAGTGAAGCGCTTCAGGGGGCATTTGAAAAACTGTTTTTT; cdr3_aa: CASSEALQGAFEKLFF
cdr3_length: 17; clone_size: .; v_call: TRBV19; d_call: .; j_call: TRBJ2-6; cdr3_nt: TGTGCCAGTACCGATACTCAGGGCAGCTCTGGGGCCAACGTCCTGACTTTC; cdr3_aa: CASTDTQGSSGANVLTF
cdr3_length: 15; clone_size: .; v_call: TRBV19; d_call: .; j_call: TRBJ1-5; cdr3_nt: TGTGCCAGTAGTCTCTGGGAGGGTGGCAATCAGCCCCAGCATTTT; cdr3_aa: CASSLWEGGNQPQHF
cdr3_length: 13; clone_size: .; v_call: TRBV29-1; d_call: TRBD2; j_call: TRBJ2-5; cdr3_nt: TGCAGCCTAACTAGCGGGGGAGGAGAGACCCAGTACTTC; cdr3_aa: CSLTSGGGETQYF
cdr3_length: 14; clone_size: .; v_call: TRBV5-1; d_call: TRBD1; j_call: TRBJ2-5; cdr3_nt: TGCGCCAGCAGCTTACAGGGGGCGCGGGAGACCCAGTACTTC; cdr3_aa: CASSLQGARETQYF
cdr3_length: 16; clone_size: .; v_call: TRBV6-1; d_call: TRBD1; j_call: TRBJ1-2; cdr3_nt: TGTGCCAGCAGTGAAGCTTGGATAGGGGGCTACTATGGCTACACCTTC; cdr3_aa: CASSEAWIGGYYGYTF
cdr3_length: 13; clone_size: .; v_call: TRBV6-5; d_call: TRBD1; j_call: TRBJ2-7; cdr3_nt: TGTGCCAGCAGTAGGACAGGGGTGTACGAGCAGTACTTC; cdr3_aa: CASSRTGVYEQYF
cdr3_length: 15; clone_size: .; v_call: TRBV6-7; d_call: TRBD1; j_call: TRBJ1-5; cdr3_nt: TGTGCCAGCAGTTACTTGACAGGGGGCAATCAGCCCCAGCATTTT; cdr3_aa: CASSYLTGGNQPQHF
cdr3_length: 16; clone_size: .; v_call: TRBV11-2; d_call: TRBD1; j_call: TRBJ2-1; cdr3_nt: TGTGCCAGCTCCCCCCTCCGGACAGGGTCCTACAATGAGCAGTTCTTC; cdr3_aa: CASSPLRTGSYNEQFF
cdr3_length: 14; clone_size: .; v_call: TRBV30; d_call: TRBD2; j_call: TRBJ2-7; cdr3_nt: TGTGCCTGGAGTGTATACGGGAGGGCCAACGAGCAGTACTTC; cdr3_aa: CAWSVYGRANEQYF
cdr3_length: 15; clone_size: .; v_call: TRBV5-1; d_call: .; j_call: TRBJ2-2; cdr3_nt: TGCGCCAGCAGCTCCGCCGTGGGGGCGACCGGGGAGCTGTTTTTT; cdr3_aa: CASSSAVGATGELFF
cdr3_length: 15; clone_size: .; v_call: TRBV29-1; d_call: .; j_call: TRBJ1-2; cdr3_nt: TGCAGCGCTTTCAGCGAGTCCTTTTTTACTTCGGGCTACACCTTC; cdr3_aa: CSAFSESFFTSGYTF
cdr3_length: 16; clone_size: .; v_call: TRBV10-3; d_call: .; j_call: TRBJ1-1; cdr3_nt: TGTGCCATCAGTTCTACAGGGACGTTGGGGAACACTGAAGCTTTCTTT; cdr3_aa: CAISSTGTLGNTEAFF
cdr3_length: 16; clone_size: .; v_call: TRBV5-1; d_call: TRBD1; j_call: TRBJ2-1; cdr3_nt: TGCGCCAGCAGCGCCCGGGACAGGGGTCTCTACAATGAGCAGTTCTTC; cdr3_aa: CASSARDRGLYNEQFF
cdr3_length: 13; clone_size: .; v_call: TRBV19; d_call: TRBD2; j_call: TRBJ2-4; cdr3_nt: TGTGCCACCAGGTTAGCGGGGGTTGACATTCAGTACTTC; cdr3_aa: CATRLAGVDIQYF
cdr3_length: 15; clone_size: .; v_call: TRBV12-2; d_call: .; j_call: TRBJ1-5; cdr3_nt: TGTGCAAGTCGCTCCGACAGGGAATACAATCAGCCCCAGCATTTT; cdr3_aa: CASRSDREYNQPQHF
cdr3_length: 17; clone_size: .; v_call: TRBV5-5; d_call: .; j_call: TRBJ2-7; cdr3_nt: TGTGCCAGCAGCTTGGGAGGCGGGCCTACGGGTACCTACGAGCAGTACTTC; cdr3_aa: CASSLGGGPTGTYEQYF
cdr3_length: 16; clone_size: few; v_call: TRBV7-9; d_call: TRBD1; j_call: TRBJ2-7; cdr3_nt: TGTGCCAGCAGCTTAAACGATGGGACAGGGATCTACGAGCAGTACTTC; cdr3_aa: CASSLNDGTGIYEQYF
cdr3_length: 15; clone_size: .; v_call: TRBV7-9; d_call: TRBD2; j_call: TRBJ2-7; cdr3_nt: TGTGCCAGCAGCCCGAGAGCGGGAGAAGTGTACGAGCAGTACTTC; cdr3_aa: CASSPRAGEVYEQYF
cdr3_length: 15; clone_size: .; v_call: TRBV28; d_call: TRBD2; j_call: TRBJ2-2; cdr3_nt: TGTGCCAGCAGTTCATCTAGCGGTAGGGGCGGGGAGCTGTTTTTT; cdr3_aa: CASSSSSGRGGELFF
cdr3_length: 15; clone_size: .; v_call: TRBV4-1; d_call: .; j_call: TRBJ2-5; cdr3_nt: TGCGCCAGCAGCCAAACCACAACCCGTCAAGAGACCCAGTACTTC; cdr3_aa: CASSQTTTRQETQYF
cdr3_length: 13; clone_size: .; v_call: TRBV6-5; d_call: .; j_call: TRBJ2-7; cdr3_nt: TGTGCCAGCAGTTCAGGGCCCCTCTACGAGCAGTACTTC; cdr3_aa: CASSSGPLYEQYF
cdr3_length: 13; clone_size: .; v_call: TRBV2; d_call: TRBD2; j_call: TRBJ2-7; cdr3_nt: TGTGCCAGCAGGAGGACTAGAGCCTACGAGCAGTACTTC; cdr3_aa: CASRRTRAYEQYF
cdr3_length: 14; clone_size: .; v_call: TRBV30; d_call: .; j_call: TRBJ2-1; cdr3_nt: TGTGCCTGGAGTGTACGCGGGTCAATCAATGAGCAGTTCTTC; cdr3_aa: CAWSVRGSINEQFF
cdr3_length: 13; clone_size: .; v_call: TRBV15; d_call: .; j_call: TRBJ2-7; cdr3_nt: TGTGCCACCAGCAGAGCCAGGGGAAGCGAGCAGTACTTC; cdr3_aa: CATSRARGSEQYF
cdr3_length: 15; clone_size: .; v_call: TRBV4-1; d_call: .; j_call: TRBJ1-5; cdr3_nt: TGCGCCAGCAGCCAAGGGGACATTAGCAATCAGCCCCAGCATTTT; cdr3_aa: CASSQGDISNQPQHF
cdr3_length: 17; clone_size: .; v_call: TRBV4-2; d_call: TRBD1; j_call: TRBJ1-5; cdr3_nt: TGTGCCAGCAGCCAAGATTCAGGCGACAGGGGAAATCAGCCCCAGCATTTT; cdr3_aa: CASSQDSGDRGNQPQHF
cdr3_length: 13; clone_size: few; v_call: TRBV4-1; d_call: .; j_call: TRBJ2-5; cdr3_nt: TGCGCCAGCAGCCAAGCTGGGAGAGAGACCCAGTACTTC; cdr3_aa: CASSQAGRETQYF
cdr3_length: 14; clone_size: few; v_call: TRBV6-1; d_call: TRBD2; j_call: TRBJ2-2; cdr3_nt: TGTGCCAGCAGTAAAAGCGGGGACACCGGGGAGCTGTTTTTT; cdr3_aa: CASSKSGDTGELFF
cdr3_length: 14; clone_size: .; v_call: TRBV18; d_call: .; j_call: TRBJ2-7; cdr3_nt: TGTGCCAGCTCACCACAGGGGTCCTTGGGGGAGCAGTACTTC; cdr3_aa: CASSPQGSLGEQYF
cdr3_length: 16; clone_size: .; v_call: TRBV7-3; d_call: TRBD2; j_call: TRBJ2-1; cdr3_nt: TGTGCCAGCAGCCCAATGAGCGGGGGCTCCTACAATGAGCAGTTCTTC; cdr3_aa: CASSPMSGGSYNEQFF
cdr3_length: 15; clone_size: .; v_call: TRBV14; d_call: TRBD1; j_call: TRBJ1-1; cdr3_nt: TGTGCCAGCAGCCAAGTTAAATTTACAGGGGCTGAAGCTTTCTTT; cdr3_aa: CASSQVKFTGAEAFF
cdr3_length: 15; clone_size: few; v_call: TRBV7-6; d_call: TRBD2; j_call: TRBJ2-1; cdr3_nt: TGTGCCAGCAGCTTAGGTGGCGGGGGAGGCAATGAGCAGTTCTTC; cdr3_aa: CASSLGGGGGNEQFF
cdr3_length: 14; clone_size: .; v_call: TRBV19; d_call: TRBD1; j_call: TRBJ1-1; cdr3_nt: TGTGCCAGTACGTGGACAGGGGTGAGCACTGAAGCTTTCTTT; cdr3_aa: CASTWTGVSTEAFF
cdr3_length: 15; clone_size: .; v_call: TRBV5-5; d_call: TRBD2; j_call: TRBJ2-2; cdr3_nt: TGTGCCAGCACCCTGGGGACTAGCGGTACCGGGGAGCTGTTTTTT; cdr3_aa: CASTLGTSGTGELFF
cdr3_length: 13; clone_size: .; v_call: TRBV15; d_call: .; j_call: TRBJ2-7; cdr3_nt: TGTGCCACCTCCATGGGGGGGCTCTACGAGCAGTACTTC; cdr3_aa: CATSMGGLYEQYF
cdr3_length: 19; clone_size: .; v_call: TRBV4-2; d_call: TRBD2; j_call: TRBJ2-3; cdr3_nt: TGTGCCAGCAGCCAAGATCTAGGCGGGGGGGGCCTCTCCTCAGATACGCAGTATTTT; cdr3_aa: CASSQDLGGGGLSSDTQYF
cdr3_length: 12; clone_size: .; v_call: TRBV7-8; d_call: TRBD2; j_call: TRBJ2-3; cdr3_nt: TGTGCTAGCGGGAGATTCTCAGATACGCAGTATTTT; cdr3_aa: CASGRFSDTQYF
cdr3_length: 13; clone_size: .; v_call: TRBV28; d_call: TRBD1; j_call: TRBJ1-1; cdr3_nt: TGTGCCACTAAGGGGCAGGGGGACACTGAAGCTTTCTTT; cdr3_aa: CATKGQGDTEAFF
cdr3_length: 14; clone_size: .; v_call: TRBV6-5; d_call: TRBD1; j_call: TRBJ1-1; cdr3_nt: TGTGCCAGCAGCCGACAGGGGGGAGGCTCTGAAGCTTTCTTT; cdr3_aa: CASSRQGGGSEAFF
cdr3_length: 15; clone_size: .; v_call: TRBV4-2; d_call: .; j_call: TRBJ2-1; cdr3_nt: TGTGCCAGCAGCCAAGTGTCTAGCGATGGCAATGAGCAGTTCTTC; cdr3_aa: CASSQVSSDGNEQFF
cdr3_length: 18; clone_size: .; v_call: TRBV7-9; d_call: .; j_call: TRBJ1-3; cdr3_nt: TGTGCCAGCAATTTCTACCCAGGTACAGGATACTCTGGAAACACCATATATTTT; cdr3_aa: CASNFYPGTGYSGNTIYF
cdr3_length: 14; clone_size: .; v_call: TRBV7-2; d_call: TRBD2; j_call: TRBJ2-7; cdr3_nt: TGTGCCAGCAGCCCTACTAGCGGGGTAAACGAGCAGTACTTC; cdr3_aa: CASSPTSGVNEQYF
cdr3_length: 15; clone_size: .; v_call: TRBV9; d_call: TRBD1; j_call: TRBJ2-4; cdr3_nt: TGTGCCAGCAGCGTAGAGGGACAGGGCCCAAACATTCAGTACTTC; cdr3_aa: CASSVEGQGPNIQYF
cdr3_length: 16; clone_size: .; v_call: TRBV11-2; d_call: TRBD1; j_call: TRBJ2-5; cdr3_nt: TGTGCCAGCACCTGGGGGGCAGGGGGCGGGCAAGAGACCCAGTACTTC; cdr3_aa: CASTWGAGGGQETQYF
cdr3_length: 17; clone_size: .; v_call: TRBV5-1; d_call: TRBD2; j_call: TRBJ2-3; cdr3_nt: TGCGCCAGCAGCTTGGCGGTAGCGGGAGGGAATCTAGATACGCAGTATTTT; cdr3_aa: CASSLAVAGGNLDTQYF
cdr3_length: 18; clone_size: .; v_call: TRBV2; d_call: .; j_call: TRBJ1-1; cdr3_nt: TGTGCCAGCAGAGAACCGGGAGTGGGAGATTTAATGAACACTGAAGCTTTCTTT; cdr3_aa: CASREPGVGDLMNTEAFF
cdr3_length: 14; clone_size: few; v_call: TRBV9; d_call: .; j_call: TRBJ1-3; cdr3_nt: TGTGCCAGCAGCGTAGGTCGTACTGGAAACACCATATATTTT; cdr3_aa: CASSVGRTGNTIYF